One and the same sample provided the 16 T cell receptor beta chains below, sequenced in a study of blood T cell repertoires in COVID-19. Measured with immunoSEQ multiplex PCR; TCRdb has only the in-frame clones, and not every one. The sample shows about 270,000 clones, about 90% of them seen only once. Sequenced sample: peripheral blood. The source is a person between 18 and 35 years old with COVID-19, enrolled during active disease.

The chain has TRBV30 and TRBJ2-7; D is undetermined. The CDR3 consists of 13 residues. Germline V gives CDR1 GTSNPN, CDR2 SVGIG (reference sequence). With 2 bases removed from V and 1 base from J, the gap between germline ends came to 9 bases. The CDR3 nucleotides read TGTGCCTGGAGTCGTGAGATTTCCTACGAGCAGTACTTC. It translates to CAWSREISYEQYF.

This clone appeared a single time. Other DNA sequences in this specimen translate into the identical CDR3. J is TRBJ2-5 and V is TRBV5-1; no firm D call. Deletions cut 0 bases from V and 5 bases from J, with 5 bases between. CDR3 size: 12 residues. Germline V gene lookup returns CDR1 SGHRS and CDR2 YFSETQ. The CDR3 DNA is TGCGCCAGCAGCTTGGCCGGGGAGACCCAGTACTTC. Translated: CASSLAGETQYF.

This clone was seen a single time. The chain links TRBV7-3 to TRBJ1-3; 7 bases map to TRBD1. Germline CDR1 and CDR2: SGHTA and FQGTGA. CDR3 length: 16 amino acids. J lost 4 bases, V lost 2 bases, and 8 bases had no gene match. CDR3 nucleotide sequence: TGTGCCAGCAGCTTAGCCCCGGGACAGCCCGGAAACACCATATATTTT. Its translation: CASSLAPGQPGNTIYF.

V is TRBV7-2 and J is TRBJ2-5; 7 bases are shared with TRBD2. With 4 bases clipped from V and 2 bases from J, the junction kept 10 bases outside the gene matches. CDR3 length equals 16 residues. Germline CDR1 reads SGHTA; CDR2 reads FQGNSA. CDR3 sequence reads: CASSSPGGSVQETQYF. CDR3 sequence (DNA): TGTGCCAGCAGCTCCCCAGGCGGGAGTGTTCAAGAGACCCAGTACTTC.

The rearrangement joins TRBV9 to TRBJ1-1; 10 bases line up with TRBD1. Trimming at V came to 0 bases and at J to 4 bases, leaving 6 bases not matched to a gene. Per the germline V gene, CDR1 is SGDLS and CDR2 is YYNGEE. The length of the CDR3 is 16 residues. The CDR3 bases are TGTGCCAGCAGCGTAGGGACAGGGGGTACGGGCACTGAAGCTTTCTTT. Amino acid sequence: CASSVGTGGTGTEAFF.

The chain couples TRBV19 to TRBJ2-7, with a tentative D call TRBD2 (5 bases). Germline CDR1 and CDR2: LNHDA and SQIVND (reference sequence). This CDR3 spans 15 amino acids. Trimming removed 5 bases from V and 6 bases from J, with 20 bases in between. Here the CDR3 reads CASSDGLSSYGEQYF. The CDR3 bases are TGTGCCAGTAGTGATGGACTGAGTTCCTACGGCGAGCAGTACTTC.

A few counts support this clone. J is TRBJ1-3 and V is TRBV6-5, with D possibly matching TRBD1 (5 bases). Trimming left V 4 bases short and J 4 bases short, with 11 bases between. Germline values: CDR1 MNHEY, CDR2 SVGAGI. The CDR3 spans 14 residues. In DNA form, the CDR3 reads TGTGCCAGCAGTTCCAGGGCTTCCGGAAACACCATATATTTT. Amino acids: CASSSRASGNTIYF.

The chain has TRBV11-2 and TRBJ2-3; possible D gene TRBD2, 6 bases. With 6 bases removed from V and 1 base from J, the gap between germline ends came to 23 bases. Germline loops: CDR1 SGHAT, CDR2 FQNNGV. This CDR3 is built from 18 residues. The CDR3 sequence is CASRPRGGTTRGTDTQYF. The CDR3, as DNA: TGTGCCAGCAGACCCCGGGGCGGGACCACGAGAGGCACAGATACGCAGTATTTT.

The V call is TRBV12-3 or TRBV12-4, the J call TRBJ1-1; 8 bases fit TRBD1. The V and J ends lost 7 bases and 8 bases, in that order; junction bases with no gene match: 9. The CDR3 is 13 residues long. The CDR3 DNA reads TGTGCCAGCAACCAGTTGACAGGGGACGAAGCTTTCTTT. Its translation is CASNQLTGDEAFF.

V usage is TRBV28 and J usage is TRBJ2-7, with TRBD2 identical over 8 bases. The CDR3 loop spans 14 amino acids. Germline V lookup: CDR1 MDHEN, CDR2 SYDVKM. The trim removed 7 bases at V and 3 bases at J, leaving 8 bases unmatched. The CDR3 reads CASTRPSGFYEQYF. For the CDR3, the DNA is TGTGCCAGCACCCGGCCTAGCGGGTTCTACGAGCAGTACTTC.

V and J are TRBV7-9 and TRBJ2-3, with D possibly TRBD2 on 6 matching bases. The CDR3 is made up of 15 amino acids. Germline V CDR1 and CDR2: SEHNR, FQNEAQ (reference sequence). The V end was cut by 2 bases, the J end by 1 base, with 10 bases between. CDR3 nucleotides: TGTGCCAGCAGCTTATATTCTAGCGGCACAGATACGCAGTATTTT. Translation gives CASSLYSSGTDTQYF.

The V call is TRBV7-9, the J call TRBJ2-3, with 7 bases matching TRBD1. CDR3 length equals 15 residues. J was trimmed by 5 bases and V by 5 bases; bases with no gene match: 10. CDR1 and CDR2 (germline): SEHNR, FQNEAQ (reference sequence). The CDR3 region is CASSPTGASGDTQYF. The CDR3 DNA reads TGTGCCAGCAGCCCCACAGGGGCCTCGGGAGATACGCAGTATTTT.

The chain combines TRBV18 with TRBJ2-1; D is unresolved. V was trimmed by 5 bases and J by 0 bases, leaving 11 bases between them. Germline V lookup: CDR1 KGHSH, CDR2 LQKENI. The CDR3 has 15 residues. The CDR3 here is CASSEKMSSYNEQFF. The CDR3 nucleotides read TGTGCCAGCTCAGAAAAGATGAGCTCCTACAATGAGCAGTTCTTC.

This clone was seen a few times. Additional DNA sequences in this sample encode the identical CDR3. This chain connects TRBV5-1 to TRBJ2-7; 7 positions match TRBD1. CDR1 SGHRS and CDR2 YFSETQ come from the germline V gene. The J segment lost 0 bases and the V segment lost 0 bases, leaving 3 bases of the junction unmatched. The CDR3 spans 15 residues. The CDR3 protein is CASSLATGSSYEQYF. The CDR3 nucleotides are TGCGCCAGCAGCTTGGCGACAGGGAGCTCCTACGAGCAGTACTTC.

V and J are TRBV6-6 and TRBJ2-1; D is perhaps TRBD1 (6 bases). This CDR3 region has 16 residues. The V and J ends lost 0 bases and 3 bases respectively, with 12 bases between them. The germline CDR1 and CDR2 sequences are MNHNY and SVGAGI (reference sequence). The CDR3 here is CASSYSGGTDYNEQFF. CDR3 nucleotide sequence: TGTGCCAGCAGTTACTCAGGGGGAACGGACTACAATGAGCAGTTCTTC.

Concerning this clone: This CDR3 is also generated by other DNA sequences in the sample. The V and J genes are TRBV9 and TRBJ2-5; 7 bases are a match to TRBD2. CDR3 size: 14 residues. The germline V gene encodes CDR1 SGDLS and CDR2 YYNGEE. V shed 1 base and J 2 bases; nucleotides not matched to a gene: 2. The CDR3 region is CASSVYGGQETQYF. The CDR3 DNA reads TGTGCCAGCAGCGTATACGGGGGGCAAGAGACCCAGTACTTC.